This T cell receptor beta chain is drawn from a study of early T cells in non-severe SARS-CoV-2 infection. Study results and caveats: VDJdb matches were skewed toward anti-spike CD8 T cell responses.

About this clonotype itself: Antigen specificity is unknown.

Individual cDNA molecules were tagged with unique molecular identifiers. Each CDR3 protein gets one entry after TCRdb re-called the 5' RACE reads with MiXCR. Among some 66,000 distinct CDR3 sequences listed, 8% to 9.5% were seen once. Looked up from germline, CDR1 is MNHNY and CDR2 is SVGAGI (reference sequence). Trimming stripped 3 bases from V and 3 bases from J, with 8 bases between. The CDR3 runs to 13 residues. The chain combines TRBV6-6 with TRBJ1-1; no clear D. This TCR was sampled from an adult who was a healthcare worker with PCR-confirmed SARS-CoV-2 infection or an uninfected control (not recorded which). Source material: whole blood. The CDR3 is CASSYLSHTEAFF. Here the CDR3 DNA reads TGTGCCAGCAGTTATTTATCCCACACTGAAGCTTTCTTT.